One sample yielded the 12 T cell receptor gamma chains listed below, sequenced in a study of γδ T cells in repeated Plasmodium falciparum infection. Bulk repertoires came from Vgamma9/Vdelta2+ or Vdelta2-negative gammadelta T cells flow-sorted from PBMC. TCRdb reapplied CATT to the multiplex PCR reads. The table has approximately 26,000 gamma-chain clones, 2.5% to 3.5% seen once. Sequencing used gamma-delta T cells from blood. All receptors derive from a pool of human donors (malaria-infected and uninfected, not separated).

This clone occurred many times. This DNA's translation and the protein TCRdb lists, from a much larger clone, do not match at residue 5, likely due to a read error; the protein shown is translated from the DNA. V gene TRGV9 combines with J gene TRGJP. V gave up 5 bases and J gave up 4 bases; unmatched junction bases: 8. The CDR3 length is 17 residues. Germline values: CDR1 GITISATS, CDR2 ISYDGTV (reference sequence). This chain's CDR3 is CALWGVLQELGKKIKVF. The CDR3 nucleotides are TGTGCCTTGTGGGGGGTCCTCCAAGAGTTGGGCAAAAAAATCAAGGTATTT.

This clone was counted at least ten times. The J gene is TRGJP, the V gene TRGV9. V gave up 0 bases and J gave up 9 bases; unmatched junction bases: 8. Germline CDR1 and CDR2: GITISATS and ISYDGTV (reference sequence). The CDR3 has 17 amino acids. Here the CDR3 reads CALWEVRLGLGKKIKVF. The CDR3 bases are TGTGCCTTGTGGGAGGTGCGCCTGGGGTTGGGCAAAAAAATCAAGGTATTT.

Ten or more counts support this clone. TCRdb's protein, taken from a much larger clone, differs from this DNA's translation at residue 8, likely owing to a read error; the protein displayed comes from the DNA. CDR3 in DNA: TGTGCCTTGTGGGAGTCAGAGTCGGGCAAAAAAATCAAGGTATTT. The encoded protein is CALWESESGKKIKVF. The chain carries TRGV9 and TRGJP. The CDR3 loop spans 15 amino acids. The V gene's germline CDR1 is GITISATS and CDR2 ISYDGTV (reference sequence).

With respect to this clone: A much larger clone differs from this one at a single base, so this may be a read error. No V gene call was produced; the J gene was TRGJ1 or TRGJ2. The length of the CDR3 is 16 residues. Here the CDR3 DNA reads TGTGCCACCTGGGACGATCGCGACGATAATTATGATAAGAAACTCTTT. Its translation is CATWDDRDDNYDKKLF.

Points on this clone: TCRdb lists the protein of a much larger clone for this DNA, which differs at residue 11, so this is likely a read error; the protein given here is translated from the DNA itself. CDR3 DNA: TGTGCCACCTGGGATGGGCTACAGCCTGTCGGATGTAGTGATTGGATCAAGACGTTT. Translating it yields CATWDGLQPVGCSDWIKTF. This chain links TRGV4 with TRGJP2. TCRdb lists no J gene, so it was determined here by aligning the DNA to germline. V lost 0 bases, J lost 3 bases, and 16 bases stayed unmatched. There are 19 residues in the CDR3. Germline V gene lookup returns CDR1 EGSTGY and CDR2 YDSYTSSV.

The table lists this clone with many counts. This chain joins TRGV4 and TRGJ1 or TRGJ2. The CDR3 runs 13 residues. With V trimmed by 1 base and J by 6 bases, 6 bases remained unmatched. Per the germline V gene, CDR1 is EGSTGY and CDR2 is YDSYTSSV. The DNA for the CDR3 is TGTGCCACCTGGGATGGTATTGGTTATAAGAAACTCTTT. It encodes CATWDGIGYKKLF.

A few counts support this clone. TCRdb has a much larger clone's protein, which differs at residue 5 from the translation of this DNA, likely because of a read error; what is shown is the protein translated from the DNA. V gene TRGV4 combines with J gene TRGJP2. Here the J gene came from matching the DNA to germline, since TCRdb omits it. The junction had 6 bases not matched to a gene; V was cut back by 6 bases and J by 2 bases. The CDR3 contains 14 residues. Germline V gene lookup returns CDR1 EGSTGY and CDR2 YDSYTSSV. CDR3 nucleotides: TGTGCCACCTGGCGAAAGAGTAGTGATTGGATCAAGACGTTT. It encodes CATWRKSSDWIKTF.

This clone ranks as medium-sized. Just one base apart from a much larger clone, this may be a read error. The genes are TRGV9 and TRGJ1 or TRGJ2. Germline V lookup: CDR1 GITISATS, CDR2 ISYDGTV (reference sequence). The CDR3 covers 13 residues. The DNA for the CDR3 is TGTGCCTTGTGGGAGGTGAATCATTATAAGAAACTCTTT. Its translation: CALWEVNHYKKLF.

Ten or more counts support this clone. A read error is possible here, since a much larger clone lies one base away. The J gene was not called, though the V gene is TRGV2. The CDR3 loop spans 12 amino acids. The germline CDR1 and CDR2 sequences are EGSNGY and YDSYNSKV. DNA for the CDR3: TGTGCCACCTGGGGTTCTTATTATAAGGAACTCTTT. Protein: CATWGSYYKELF.

This clone is categorized as medium-sized. With a much larger clone just one base away, this may be a read error. The identical CDR3 is also encoded by other nucleotide sequences in the sample. The V and J genes are TRGV9 and TRGJ1 or TRGJ2. Trimming took 3 bases from V and 0 from J; bases not matched to a gene: 2. The germline CDR1 and CDR2 sequences are GITISATS and ISYDGTV (reference sequence). The CDR3 covers 13 residues. In DNA, the CDR3 is TGTGCCTTGTGGGAGTTGAATTATTATAAGAAACTCTTT. It translates to CALWELNYYKKLF.

This clone has at least ten counts. TCRdb shows a much larger clone's protein in place of this DNA's translation, and the two differ at residue 4, likely through a read error; the protein shown is translated from the DNA. The V gene is TRGV9, the J gene TRGJ1 or TRGJ2. The J gene, missing from TCRdb, was assigned here through DNA to germline matching. Per the germline V gene, CDR1 is GITISATS and CDR2 is ISYDGTV (reference sequence). The CDR3 spans 13 residues. The CDR3 protein is CALREVQGRKKLF. The CDR3 bases are TGTGCCTTGCGGGAGGTGCAAGGAAGGAAGAAACTCTTT.

By sample share, this clone is medium-sized. This sequence may be a read error, since a much larger clone differs from it by one base. This chain uses TRGV9 with TRGJP. This CDR3 contains 16 residues. Germline CDR1 reads GITISATS; CDR2 reads ISYDGTV (reference sequence). The CDR3 region is CALWELQELGKKIRVF. The CDR3 DNA follows: TGTGCCTTGTGGGAGCTCCAAGAGTTGGGCAAAAAAATCAGGGTATTT.